This T cell receptor (beta chain) was sequenced for a study of cytomegalovirus exposure and HLA in healthy donors. Those who donated were healthy bone marrow donors. The PCR employed 60 Vbeta primers together with 13 Jbeta primers. The method was immunoSEQ multiplex PCR; TCRdb's version includes in-frame clones alone and lacks a portion of them. The sample lists 150,000 or so clones, 70% to 80% occurring once. The sample holds a few counts of this clone. V shed 4 bases and J 1 base; nucleotides not matched to a gene: 13. Germline lookup yields CDR1 SQVTM and CDR2 ANQGSEA. The CDR3 is made up of 17 amino acids.

This receptor was identified in a middle-aged woman in good health and CMV-seronegative. The sample comprised PBMCs. J is TRBJ2-1 and V is TRBV29-1; the match to TRBD1 covers 7 bases. The CDR3 protein is CSVVTYEGARSYNEQFF. The CDR3 nucleotides are TGCAGCGTTGTGACGTATGAGGGGGCGCGATCCTACAATGAGCAGTTCTTC.